This entry is about one T cell receptor beta chain. The data were obtained in a study of T cell changes during pregnancy in multiple sclerosis. Using immunoSEQ multiplex PCR, the repertoire was profiled, and TCRdb retains in-frame clones only, with some absent. The table lists about 14,000 clones, 88% of them singletons. This sample comprised CD8+ T cells from peripheral blood mononuclear cells, obtained in the first trimester of pregnancy. The sequence came from a female donor with multiple sclerosis, enrolled in a pregnancy study.

The CDR3: CASSLALRADIQYF. DNA for the CDR3: TGCGCCAGCAGCTTGGCTCTCAGGGCAGACATTCAGTACTTC. The genes are TRBV5-1 and TRBJ2-4, with D possibly TRBD1 on 5 matching bases. Trimming took off 0 bases at V and 8 bases at J, with 12 bases between the two ends. This CDR3 comprises 14 residues. Germline CDR1 and CDR2: SGHRS and YFSETQ.